This T cell receptor beta chain stems from a study of control samples from healthy donors and cancer patients. Germline-derived CDR1 and CDR2 are SGHAT and FQNNGV. Trimming cost V 2 bases and J 1 base, with 24 bases left between them. The CDR3 length is 19 residues. Produced via immunoSEQ multiplex PCR; TCRdb's table is partial and in-frame only. Among some 130,000 clones listed, 80% to 95% were seen once. The receptor comes from a man aged 18 to 35 in good health. The sample consisted of blood. V and J are TRBV11-2 and TRBJ2-7; D possibly uses TRBD1 or TRBD2 (5 bases each). Written as DNA, the CDR3 is TGTGCCAGCAGCTTAAGGGCGGTGCCCGGGACCCCACGTTCCTACGAGCAGTACTTC. Translated, it gives CASSLRAVPGTPRSYEQYF.